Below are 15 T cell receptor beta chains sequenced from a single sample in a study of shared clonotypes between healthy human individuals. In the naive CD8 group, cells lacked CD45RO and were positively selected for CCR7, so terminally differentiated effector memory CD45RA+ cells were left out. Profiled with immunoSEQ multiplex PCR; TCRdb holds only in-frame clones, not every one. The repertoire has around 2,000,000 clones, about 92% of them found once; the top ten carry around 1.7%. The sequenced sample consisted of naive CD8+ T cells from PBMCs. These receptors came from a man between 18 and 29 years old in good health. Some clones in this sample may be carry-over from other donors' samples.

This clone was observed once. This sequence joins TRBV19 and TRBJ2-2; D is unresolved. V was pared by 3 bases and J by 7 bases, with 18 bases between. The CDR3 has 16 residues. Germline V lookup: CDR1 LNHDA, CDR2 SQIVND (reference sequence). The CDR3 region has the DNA TGTGCCAGTAGTATCCTGGGTCGACCTGGTGGCGGGGAGCTGTTTTTT. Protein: CASSILGRPGGGELFF.

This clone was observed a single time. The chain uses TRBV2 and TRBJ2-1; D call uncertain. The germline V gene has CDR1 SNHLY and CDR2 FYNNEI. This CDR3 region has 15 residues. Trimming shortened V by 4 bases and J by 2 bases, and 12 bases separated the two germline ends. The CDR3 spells CASSARAVTYNEQFF. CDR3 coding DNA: TGTGCCAGCAGTGCCCGGGCGGTCACCTACAATGAGCAGTTCTTC.

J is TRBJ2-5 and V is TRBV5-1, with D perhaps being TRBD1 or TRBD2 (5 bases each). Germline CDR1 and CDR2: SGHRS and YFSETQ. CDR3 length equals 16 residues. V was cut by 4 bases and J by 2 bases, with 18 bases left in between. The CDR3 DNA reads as TGCGCCAGCAGCCCACCCGGGGCAGAGGGACAAGAGACCCAGTACTTC. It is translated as CASSPPGAEGQETQYF.

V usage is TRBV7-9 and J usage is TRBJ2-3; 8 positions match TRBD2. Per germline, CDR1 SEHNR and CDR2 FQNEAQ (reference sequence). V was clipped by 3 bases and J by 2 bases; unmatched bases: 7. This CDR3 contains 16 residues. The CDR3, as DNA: TGTGCCAGCAGCTTCCCTGCCGGGGGGGCCACAGATACGCAGTATTTT. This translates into CASSFPAGGATDTQYF. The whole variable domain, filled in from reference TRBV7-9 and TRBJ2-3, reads DTGVSQNPRHKITKRGQNVTFRCDPISEHNRLYWYRQTLGQGPEFLTYFQNEAQLEKSRLLSDRFSAERPKGSFSTLEIQRTEQGDSAMYLCASSFPAGGATDTQYFGPGTRLTVL.

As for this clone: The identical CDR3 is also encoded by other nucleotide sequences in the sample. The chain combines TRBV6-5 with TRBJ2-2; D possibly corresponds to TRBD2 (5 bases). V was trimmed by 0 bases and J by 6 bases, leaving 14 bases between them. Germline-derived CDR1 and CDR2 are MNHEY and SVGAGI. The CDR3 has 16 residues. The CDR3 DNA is TGTGCCAGCAGTTACTCGACCGGGGAATGGGCCGGGGAGCTGTTTTTT. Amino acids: CASSYSTGEWAGELFF.

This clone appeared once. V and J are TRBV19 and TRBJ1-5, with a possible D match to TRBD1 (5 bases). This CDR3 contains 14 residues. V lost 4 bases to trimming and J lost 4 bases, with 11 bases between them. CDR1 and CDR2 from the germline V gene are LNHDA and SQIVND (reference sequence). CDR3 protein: CASSKWDLNQPQHF. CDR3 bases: TGTGCCAGTAGTAAATGGGACTTAAATCAGCCCCAGCATTTT.

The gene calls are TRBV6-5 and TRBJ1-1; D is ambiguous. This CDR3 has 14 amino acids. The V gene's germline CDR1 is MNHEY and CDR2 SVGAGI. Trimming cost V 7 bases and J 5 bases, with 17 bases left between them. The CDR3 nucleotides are TGTGCCAGCATCACCCCCGGGAGGGAGACTGAAGCTTTCTTT. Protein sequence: CASITPGRETEAFF.

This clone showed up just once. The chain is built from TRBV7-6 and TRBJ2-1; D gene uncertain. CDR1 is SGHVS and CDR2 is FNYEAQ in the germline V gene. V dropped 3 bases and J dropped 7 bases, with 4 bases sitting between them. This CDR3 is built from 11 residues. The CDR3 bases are TGTGCCAGCAGCTTTGCGAATGAGCAGTTCTTC. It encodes CASSFANEQFF.

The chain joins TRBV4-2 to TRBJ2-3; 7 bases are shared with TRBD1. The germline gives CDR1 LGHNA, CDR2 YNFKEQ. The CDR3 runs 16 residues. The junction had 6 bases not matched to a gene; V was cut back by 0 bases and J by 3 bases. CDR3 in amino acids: CASSQEDRVGTDTQYF. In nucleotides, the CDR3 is TGTGCCAGCAGCCAAGAAGACAGGGTAGGAACAGATACGCAGTATTTT.

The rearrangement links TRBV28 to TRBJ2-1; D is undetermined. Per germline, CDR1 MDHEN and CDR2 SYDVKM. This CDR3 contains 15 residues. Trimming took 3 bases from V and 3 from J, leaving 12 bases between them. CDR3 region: CASSFLLGNYNEQFF. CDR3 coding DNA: TGTGCCAGCAGTTTCTTGTTGGGAAACTACAATGAGCAGTTCTTC.

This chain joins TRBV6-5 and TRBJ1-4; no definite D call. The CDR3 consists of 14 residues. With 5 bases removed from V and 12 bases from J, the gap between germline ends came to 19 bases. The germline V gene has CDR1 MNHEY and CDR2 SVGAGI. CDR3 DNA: TGTGCCAGCAGTCACCGGGGAGGGCCGAGGGAACTGTTTTTT. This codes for CASSHRGGPRELFF.

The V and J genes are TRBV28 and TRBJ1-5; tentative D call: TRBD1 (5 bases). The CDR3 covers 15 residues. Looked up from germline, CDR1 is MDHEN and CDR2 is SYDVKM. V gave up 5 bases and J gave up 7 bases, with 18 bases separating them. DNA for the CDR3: TGTGCCAGCAGTCAGGGACGCCTCAAGAGACAGCCCCAGCATTTT. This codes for CASSQGRLKRQPQHF.

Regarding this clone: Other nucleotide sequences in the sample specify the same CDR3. CDR3 loop: CASSLTDNQPQHF. In DNA form, the CDR3 reads TGTGCCAGCAGCTTAACCGACAATCAGCCCCAGCATTTT. The chain recombines TRBV7-9 with TRBJ1-5; D not resolved. The V and J ends lost 2 bases and 3 bases respectively, with 5 bases between them. CDR1 is SEHNR, CDR2 FQNEAQ, per germline (reference sequence). The CDR3 runs 13 residues.

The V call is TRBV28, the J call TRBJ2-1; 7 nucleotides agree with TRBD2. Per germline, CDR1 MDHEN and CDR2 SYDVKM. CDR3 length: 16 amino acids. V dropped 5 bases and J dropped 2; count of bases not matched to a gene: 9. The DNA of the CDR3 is TGTGCCAGCAGTCTACGCGGGGGAGGGACCTACAATGAGCAGTTCTTC. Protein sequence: CASSLRGGGTYNEQFF.

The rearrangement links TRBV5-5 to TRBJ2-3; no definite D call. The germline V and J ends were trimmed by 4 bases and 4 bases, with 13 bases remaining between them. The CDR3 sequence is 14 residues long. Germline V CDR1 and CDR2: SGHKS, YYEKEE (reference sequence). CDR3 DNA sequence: TGTGCCAGCAGCCCCCGCGAGCGACCAGATACGCAGTATTTT. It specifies CASSPRERPDTQYF.